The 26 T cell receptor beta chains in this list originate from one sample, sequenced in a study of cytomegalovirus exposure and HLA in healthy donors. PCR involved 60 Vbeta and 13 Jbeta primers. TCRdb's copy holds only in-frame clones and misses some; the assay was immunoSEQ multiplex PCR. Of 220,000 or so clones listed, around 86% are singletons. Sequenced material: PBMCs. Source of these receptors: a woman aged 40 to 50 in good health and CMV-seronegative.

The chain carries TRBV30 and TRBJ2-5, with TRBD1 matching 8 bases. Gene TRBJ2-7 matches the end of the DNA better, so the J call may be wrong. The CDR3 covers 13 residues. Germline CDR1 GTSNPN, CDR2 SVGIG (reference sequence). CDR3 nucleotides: TGTGCCTGCAAATCGGACAGGGTGAGCGAGCAGTACTTC. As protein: CACKSDRVSEQYF.

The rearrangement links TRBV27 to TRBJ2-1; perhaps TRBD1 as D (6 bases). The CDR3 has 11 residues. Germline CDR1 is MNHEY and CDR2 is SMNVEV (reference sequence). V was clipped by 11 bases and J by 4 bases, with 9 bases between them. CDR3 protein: CAAGEYNEQFF. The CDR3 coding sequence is TGTGCCGCAGGGGAGTACAATGAGCAGTTCTTC.

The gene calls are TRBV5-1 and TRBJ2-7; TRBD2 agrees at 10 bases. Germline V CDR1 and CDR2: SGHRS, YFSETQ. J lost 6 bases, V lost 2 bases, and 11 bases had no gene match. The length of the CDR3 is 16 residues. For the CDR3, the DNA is TGCGCCAGCAGCTTTACTAGCGGGACCAAGGGATCCGAGCAGTACTTC. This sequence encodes CASSFTSGTKGSEQYF.

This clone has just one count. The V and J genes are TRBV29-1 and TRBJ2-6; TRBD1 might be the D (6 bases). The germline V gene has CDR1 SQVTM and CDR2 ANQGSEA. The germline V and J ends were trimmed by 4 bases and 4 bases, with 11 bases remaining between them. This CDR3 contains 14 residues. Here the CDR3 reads CSVVGGGGANVLTF. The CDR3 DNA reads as TGCAGCGTTGTAGGGGGTGGCGGGGCCAACGTCCTGACTTTC.

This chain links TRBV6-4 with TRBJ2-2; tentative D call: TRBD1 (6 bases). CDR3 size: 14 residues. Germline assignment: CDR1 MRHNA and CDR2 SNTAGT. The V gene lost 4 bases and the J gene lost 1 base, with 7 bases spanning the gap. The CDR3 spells CASSVGGNTGELFF. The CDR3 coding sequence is TGTGCCAGCAGTGTAGGGGGGAACACCGGGGAGCTGTTTTTT.

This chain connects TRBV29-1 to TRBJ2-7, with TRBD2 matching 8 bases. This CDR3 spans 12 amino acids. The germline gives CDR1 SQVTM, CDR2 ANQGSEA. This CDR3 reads CTGGDTSYEQYF. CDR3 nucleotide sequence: TGCACCGGGGGGGACACGAGCTACGAGCAGTACTTC.

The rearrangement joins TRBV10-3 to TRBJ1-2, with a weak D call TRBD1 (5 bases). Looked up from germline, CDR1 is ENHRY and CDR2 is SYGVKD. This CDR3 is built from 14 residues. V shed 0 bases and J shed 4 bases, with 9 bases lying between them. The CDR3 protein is CAISESQGSYGYTF. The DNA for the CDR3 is TGTGCCATCAGTGAGTCCCAGGGATCCTATGGCTACACCTTC.

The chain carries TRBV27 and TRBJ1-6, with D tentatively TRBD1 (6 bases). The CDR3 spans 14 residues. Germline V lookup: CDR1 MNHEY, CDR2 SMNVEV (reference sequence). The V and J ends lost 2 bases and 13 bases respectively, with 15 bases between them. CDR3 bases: TGTGCCAGCAGTTTACGGGTACAGGGATCTCCCCTCCACTTT. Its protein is CASSLRVQGSPLHF.

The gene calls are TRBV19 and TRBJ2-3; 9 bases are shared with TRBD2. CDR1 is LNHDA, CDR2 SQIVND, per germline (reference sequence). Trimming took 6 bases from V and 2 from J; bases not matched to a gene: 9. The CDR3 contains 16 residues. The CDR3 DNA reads TGTGCCAGTAGCCAGATCGGGGGACTAGCCACAGATACGCAGTATTTT. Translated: CASSQIGGLATDTQYF.

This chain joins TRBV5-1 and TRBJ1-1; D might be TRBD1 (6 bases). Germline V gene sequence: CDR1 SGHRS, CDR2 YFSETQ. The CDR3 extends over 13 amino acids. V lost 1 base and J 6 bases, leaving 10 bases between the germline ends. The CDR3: CASSLQGSPEAFF. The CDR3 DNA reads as TGCGCCAGCAGCTTGCAGGGGAGCCCTGAAGCTTTCTTT.

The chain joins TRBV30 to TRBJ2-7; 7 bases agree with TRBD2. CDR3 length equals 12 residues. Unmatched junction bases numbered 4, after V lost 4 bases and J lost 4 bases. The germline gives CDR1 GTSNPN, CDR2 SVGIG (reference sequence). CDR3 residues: CAWTPGGYEQYF. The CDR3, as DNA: TGTGCCTGGACACCGGGGGGATACGAGCAGTACTTC.

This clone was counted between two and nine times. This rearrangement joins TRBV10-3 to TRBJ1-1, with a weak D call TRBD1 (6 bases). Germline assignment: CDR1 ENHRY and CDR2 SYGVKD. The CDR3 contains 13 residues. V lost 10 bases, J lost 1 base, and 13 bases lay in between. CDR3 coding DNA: TGTGCCACCACCCGACAGGCGAACACTGAAGCTTTCTTT. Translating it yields CATTRQANTEAFF.

In DNA, the CDR3 is TGTGCCAGCAGCCTGACTACACGTGGCGAGCAGTTCTTC. It yields the protein CASSLTTRGEQFF. The rearrangement links TRBV5-4 to TRBJ2-1; maybe TRBD2 (5 bases). The ends were cut back, 4 bases at V and 10 bases at J, with 15 bases in the middle. Per germline, CDR1 SGHNT and CDR2 YYREEE (reference sequence). The CDR3 length is 13 residues.

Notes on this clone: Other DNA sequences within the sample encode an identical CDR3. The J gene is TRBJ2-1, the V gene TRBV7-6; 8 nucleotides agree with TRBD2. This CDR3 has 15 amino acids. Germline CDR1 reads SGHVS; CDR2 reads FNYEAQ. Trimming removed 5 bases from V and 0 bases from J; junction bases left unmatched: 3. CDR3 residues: CASSRSGSSYNEQFF. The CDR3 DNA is TGTGCCAGCAGCCGAAGCGGGAGCTCCTACAATGAGCAGTTCTTC.

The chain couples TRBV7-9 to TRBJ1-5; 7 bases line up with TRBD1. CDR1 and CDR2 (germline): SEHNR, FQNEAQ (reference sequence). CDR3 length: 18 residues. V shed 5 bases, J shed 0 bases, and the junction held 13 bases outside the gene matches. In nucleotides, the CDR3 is TGTGCCAGCAGCCGAGCCCAGGGGGGCGCTACTAGCAATCAGCCCCAGCATTTT. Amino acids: CASSRAQGGATSNQPQHF.

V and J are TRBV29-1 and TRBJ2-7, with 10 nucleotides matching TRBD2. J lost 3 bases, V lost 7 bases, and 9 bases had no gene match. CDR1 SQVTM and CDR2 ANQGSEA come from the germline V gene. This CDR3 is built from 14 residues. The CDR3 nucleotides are TGCAGCGCATACATCAGCGGGAGGGTCTACGAGCAGTACTTC. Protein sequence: CSAYISGRVYEQYF.

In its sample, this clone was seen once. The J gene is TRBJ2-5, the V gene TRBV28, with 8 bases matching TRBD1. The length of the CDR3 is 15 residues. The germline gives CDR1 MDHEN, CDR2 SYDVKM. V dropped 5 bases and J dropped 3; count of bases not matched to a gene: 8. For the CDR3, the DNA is TGTGCCAGCAGTCGCGGACAGGGATTGAAAGAGACCCAGTACTTC. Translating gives CASSRGQGLKETQYF.

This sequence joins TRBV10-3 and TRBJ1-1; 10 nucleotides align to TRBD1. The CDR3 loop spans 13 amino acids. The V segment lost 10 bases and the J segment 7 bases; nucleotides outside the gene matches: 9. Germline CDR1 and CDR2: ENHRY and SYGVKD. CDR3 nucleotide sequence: TGTGCCACGAGGGGACAGGGGATCGTTGAAGCTTTCTTT. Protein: CATRGQGIVEAFF.

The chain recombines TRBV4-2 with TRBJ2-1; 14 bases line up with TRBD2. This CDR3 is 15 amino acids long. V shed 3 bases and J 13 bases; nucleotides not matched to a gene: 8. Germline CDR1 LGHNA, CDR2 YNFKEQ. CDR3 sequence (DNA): TGTGCCAGCAGCCATGGTGGGACTAGCGGGAGTGTTCAGTTCTTC. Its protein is CASSHGGTSGSVQFF.

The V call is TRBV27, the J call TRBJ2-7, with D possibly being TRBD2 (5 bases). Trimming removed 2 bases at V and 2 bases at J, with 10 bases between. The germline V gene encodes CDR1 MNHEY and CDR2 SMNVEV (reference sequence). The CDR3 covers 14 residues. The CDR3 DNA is TGTGCCAGCAGTTTAAACGGGGTCGCCTACGAGCAGTACTTC. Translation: CASSLNGVAYEQYF.

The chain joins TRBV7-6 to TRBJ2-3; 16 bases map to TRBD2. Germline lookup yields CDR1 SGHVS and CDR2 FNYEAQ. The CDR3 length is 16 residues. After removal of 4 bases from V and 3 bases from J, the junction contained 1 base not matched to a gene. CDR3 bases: TGTGCCAGCAGCTCGGGACTAGCGGGAGGGACAGATACGCAGTATTTT. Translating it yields CASSSGLAGGTDTQYF.

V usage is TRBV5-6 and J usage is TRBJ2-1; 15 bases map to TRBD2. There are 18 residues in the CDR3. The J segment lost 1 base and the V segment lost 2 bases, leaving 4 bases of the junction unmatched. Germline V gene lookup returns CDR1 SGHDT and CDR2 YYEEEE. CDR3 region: CASSLGTSGRWSYNEQFF. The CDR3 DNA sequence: TGTGCCAGCAGCTTAGGGACTAGCGGGAGGTGGTCCTACAATGAGCAGTTCTTC.

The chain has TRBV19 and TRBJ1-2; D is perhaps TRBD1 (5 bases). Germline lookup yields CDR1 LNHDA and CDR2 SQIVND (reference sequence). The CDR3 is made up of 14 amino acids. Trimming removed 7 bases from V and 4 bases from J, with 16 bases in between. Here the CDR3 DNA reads TGTGCCAGTACCATGGGAGGGGCCGGCTATGGCTACACCTTC. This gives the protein CASTMGGAGYGYTF.

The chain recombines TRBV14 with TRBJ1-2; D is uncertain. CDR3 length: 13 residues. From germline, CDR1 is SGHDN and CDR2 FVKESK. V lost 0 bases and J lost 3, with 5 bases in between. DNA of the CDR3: TGTGCCAGCAGCCAAGATTATGACTATGGCTACACCTTC. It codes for CASSQDYDYGYTF.

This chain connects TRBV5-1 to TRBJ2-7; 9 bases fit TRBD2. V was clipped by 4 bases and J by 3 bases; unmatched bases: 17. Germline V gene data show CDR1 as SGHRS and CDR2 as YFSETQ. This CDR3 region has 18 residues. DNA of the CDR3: TGCGCCAGCAGCCCCACCCCCTTGATTAGCGGGAGTAGCTACGAGCAGTACTTC. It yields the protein CASSPTPLISGSSYEQYF.

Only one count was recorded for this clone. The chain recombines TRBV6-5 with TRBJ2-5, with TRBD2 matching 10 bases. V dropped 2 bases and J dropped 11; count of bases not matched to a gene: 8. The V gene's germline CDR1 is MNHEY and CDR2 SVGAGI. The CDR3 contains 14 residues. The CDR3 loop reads CASSYGTSAREQYF. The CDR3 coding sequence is TGTGCCAGCAGTTACGGGACTAGCGCCCGAGAGCAGTACTTC.